These T cell receptor beta chains were read from a single sample in a study. TCRdb analysed the 5' RACE reads with MiXCR anew, one entry per CDR3 protein. The sample contains around 30,000 distinct CDR3 sequences, 20% to 30% of which appear only once. Material: naive CD4+ T cells sorted from a lymph node. Receptors were obtained from a female donor with breast cancer. CDR3s include the opening cysteine and the closing phenylalanine or tryptophan. The order of the fields is CDR3 length, V gene, CDR3 protein.

17 | TRBV7-2 | CASSPFGPRTGSNEQYF
16 | TRBV9 | CASSAKRGGGQETQYF
12 | TRBV18 | CASSPVVQPQHF
14 | TRBV5-1 | CASSLNGGNTEAFF
13 | TRBV29-1 | CSVDLDGTYEQYF
15 | TRBV12-3/TRBV12-4 | CASSFGTGTNTEAFF
15 | TRBV20-1 | CSARDWSGADGELFF
13 | TRBV7-6 | CASRLNSGNTIYF
15 | TRBV6-5 | CASSIQGTSGNTIYF
16 | TRBV14 | CASSPRLAGATGELFF
16 | TRBV27 | CASSPRGLRGIDTQYF
14 | TRBV29-1 | CSVEVPPRNYGYTF
16 | TRBV5-1 | CASSLGPGTGAEKLFF
12 | TRBV5-4 | CASSSQGYEQYF
14 | TRBV7-9 | CASSPTIQGNEQYF
16 | TRBV7-9 | CASSPLVLGGNQPQHF
14 | TRBV6-2/TRBV6-3 | CASTWTGSYNEQFF
16 | TRBV7-2 | CASSLGVRRQNLPQHF
13 | TRBV7-9 | CASTWGPTDTQYF